This is a list of T cell receptor beta chains from one sample in a study of cytomegalovirus exposure and HLA in healthy donors. Here immunoSEQ multiplex PCR was the method, and the copy in TCRdb shows in-frame clones only, minus some. The data show around 120,000 clones, 75% to 85% seen once. The sample comprised PBMCs. The receptors were gathered from a man in his thirties or forties in good health and CMV-seronegative. CDR3s include the opening cysteine and the closing phenylalanine or tryptophan. Each record gives: J gene, clone size, V gene, D gene, CDR3 DNA, CDR3 protein. A D gene is named only where the DNA matches it firmly. The size of a clone is reported for some rows only, either as once, few or many, or as a class for expanded clones.

J gene: TRBJ2-3
clone size: -
V gene: TRBV19
D gene: -
CDR3 DNA: TGTGCCAGTAGTAAATCCCCTACACGGAGCAATACGCAGTATTTT
CDR3 protein: CASSKSPTRSNTQYF

J gene: TRBJ1-5
clone size: -
V gene: TRBV19
D gene: -
CDR3 DNA: TGTGCCAGTAGTATGGTACAGGGTCTCCAGCCCCAGCATTTT
CDR3 protein: CASSMVQGLQPQHF

J gene: TRBJ1-2
clone size: -
V gene: TRBV6-1
D gene: -
CDR3 DNA: TGTGCCAGCGGCCAAGTAACACAGGTCCTCGGAGGCTACACCTTC
CDR3 protein: CASGQVTQVLGGYTF

J gene: TRBJ1-5
clone size: -
V gene: TRBV28
D gene: -
CDR3 DNA: TGTGCCAGCAGTTTATACGCGACTCCAAAGGGGAATTTT
CDR3 protein: CASSLYATPKGNF

J gene: TRBJ1-3
clone size: -
V gene: TRBV30
D gene: -
CDR3 DNA: TGTGCCTGGAGTGTAAGGCAGGATGGAAACACCATATATTTT
CDR3 protein: CAWSVRQDGNTIYF

J gene: TRBJ2-3
clone size: -
V gene: TRBV28
D gene: -
CDR3 DNA: TGTGCCAGCCAACCTAAGAGCAACACAGATACGCAGTATTTT
CDR3 protein: CASQPKSNTDTQYF

J gene: TRBJ2-4
clone size: -
V gene: TRBV9
D gene: TRBD1
CDR3 DNA: TGTGCCAGCAGCTCACCACACAGACAGGGTCAAAACATTCAGTACTTC
CDR3 protein: CASSSPHRQGQNIQYF

J gene: TRBJ1-1
clone size: -
V gene: TRBV4-3
D gene: -
CDR3 DNA: TGCGCCAGCAGCCAAGATCCGGGGGGGGGCACTGAAGCTTTCTTT
CDR3 protein: CASSQDPGGGTEAFF

J gene: TRBJ1-2
clone size: -
V gene: TRBV6-6
D gene: TRBD1
CDR3 DNA: TGTGCCAGCAGTTACGGACAGGGAAACTATGGCTACACCTTC
CDR3 protein: CASSYGQGNYGYTF

J gene: TRBJ1-4
clone size: -
V gene: TRBV29-1
D gene: -
CDR3 DNA: TGCAGCGCTGGGGGTTGGGGGGAGAAACTGTTTTTT
CDR3 protein: CSAGGWGEKLFF

J gene: TRBJ2-7
clone size: -
V gene: TRBV4-1
D gene: TRBD1
CDR3 DNA: TGCGCCAGCAGCCCGGGACAGGGGTACGACGAGCAGTACTTC
CDR3 protein: CASSPGQGYDEQYF

J gene: TRBJ2-7
clone size: few
V gene: TRBV18
D gene: TRBD1
CDR3 DNA: TGTGCCAGCTCGCCCGGGACAGGGGTCTTCGGCGAGCAGTACTTC
CDR3 protein: CASSPGTGVFGEQYF

J gene: TRBJ2-5
clone size: -
V gene: TRBV10-3
D gene: TRBD1
CDR3 DNA: TGTGCCATCAGTGGGACGGACAGGGAGACCCAGTACTTC
CDR3 protein: CAISGTDRETQYF

J gene: TRBJ1-4
clone size: -
V gene: TRBV2
D gene: -
CDR3 DNA: TGTGCCAGCAGACCCGACACCGAAAAACTGTTTTTT
CDR3 protein: CASRPDTEKLFF

J gene: TRBJ2-3
clone size: -
V gene: TRBV4-1
D gene: TRBD2
CDR3 DNA: TGCGCCAGCAGCCAGCTACTAGCGACAGATACGCAGTATTTT
CDR3 protein: CASSQLLATDTQYF